This paragraph reports one TCR beta chain. Measured with immunoSEQ multiplex PCR; TCRdb has only the in-frame clones, and not every one. The table shows 2 million to 3 million clones, with over 85% occurring only once. The sample belongs to a study of shared clonotypes between healthy human individuals. CDR3 length equals 17 residues. The V gene lost 1 base and the J gene lost 2 bases, with 18 bases spanning the gap. Germline V lookup: CDR1 LGHNA, CDR2 YSLEER. V usage is TRBV4-3 and J usage is TRBJ2-7; D remains unclear. This clonotype was sampled from a man between 18 and 35 years old in good health. Some clones in this sample may be carry-over from other donors' samples. The sequencing input was naive CD4+ T cells from PBMCs. Subset denoted: CD45RA+ positively selected. CDR3: CASSQGVLSGQPYEQYF. The CDR3 region has the DNA TGCGCCAGCAGCCAAGGTGTTTTAAGTGGGCAACCCTACGAGCAGTACTTC.